A single TCR beta chain is shown here with its context. The sample holds a few counts of this clonotype. Its antigen remains undetermined. No qualities accompany the bases; no much larger clone lies one base away. The data are from a study of Graves' ophthalmopathy and Graves' hyperthyroidism (dated by TCRdb to between 2018 and 2020). Broadly, across the study: Stable hyperthyroidism was defined as no progression to ophthalmopathy within 18 months of follow-up. TCR beta repertoire signatures were used to distinguish Graves' ophthalmopathy from Graves' hyperthyroidism and to predict progression to ophthalmopathy. In total, approximately 140 blood samples were TCR-sequenced: some 43 ophthalmopathy, approximately 75 hyperthyroidism and approximately 17 hyperthyroidism-to-ophthalmopathy patients. A discovery set of 90 to 100 patients (around 44 ophthalmopathy, about 59 stable hyperthyroidism) was enrolled to explore V-J signatures distinguishing ophthalmopathy from hyperthyroidism. An independent validation cohort was composed of fewer than 20 hyperthyroidism patients and around 16 patients who later progressed from hyperthyroidism to ophthalmopathy. In over 5 hyperthyroidism patients, the T-cell repertoire of thyroid tissue was compared with the T-cell repertoire of blood. After sampling, hyperthyroidism patients received methimazole starting at 30 mg daily, and ophthalmopathy patients received high-dose intravenous methylprednisolone. Findings and caveats that apply to the study as a whole: Ophthalmopathy was separated from stable hyperthyroidism by the 13-signature model with about 88% sensitivity and 81% to 84% specificity in cross-validation and with 80%/75% in the test set. No statistical method was used to predetermine the sample size, and group allocation was not hidden from the investigators. In validation, the model predicted ophthalmopathy progression with about 71% sensitivity and about 77% specificity; more than ten predicted patients were CT-confirmed with GO in a median of about 6.2 months. Most expanded thyroid clonotypes with frequency above 0.001 were also detected in blood, suggesting blood repertoires may reflect the thyroid immune response.

For repertoire sequencing, the TCR beta CDR3 regions were amplified from RNA transcripts. A first-round RT-PCR used HTBI primers with the Qiagen OneStep RT-PCR kit, followed by a second-round multiplex PCR, size selection and purification. Libraries were sequenced paired-end with 100 bp reads on an Illumina HiSeq2000. The original pipeline was this. SOAPnuke was used to process the reads, removing any read that contained adapters or uncalled bases, had a mean Phred below 15, or lacked an exact match to the constant primer or identifier. High-quality paired reads were merged with COPE v1.2.5. Clonotypes were defined as unique nucleotide sequences and were aligned to IMGT TRB V, D and J references using MiTCR v1.1. Analysis was restricted to V-J combinations with a frequency above 0.0001, which covered 98% to 99.2% of repertoires. For each V-J combination, a TCR clonal expansion and chaos score was defined as F50 clonal expansion divided by the chaos observed in the TCRdist matrix. Features were reduced by Welch's t-statistics and random forest to 10 to 15 V-J combinations, which fed a naive Bayes classifier. The Morisita-Horn index was used to measure how similar the thyroid and blood repertoires were. In-frame beta chains were kept once TCRdb had trimmed the public reads at Q25 with fastp and called clones with MiXCR. Rows are combined by CDR3 protein, so each entry shows the most common genes and DNA. The V and J calls come from TCRdb's annotation, not from the publication. This sample gives a few hundred thousand distinct CDR3 sequences in total; roughly 39% of them show up just once. Less than 4.5% of the sample belongs to the ten largest clones.

CDR1 and CDR2, looked up from the germline V gene (reference sequence), are SEHNR and FQNEAQ. V is cut back by 6 bases and J by 1 base, with 6 bases in the junction unmatched. The CDR3, from cysteine to phenylalanine, totals 16 residues. Just CDR3 DNA is preserved here, 48 bases in frame from base 1. Hyperthyroidism patients were newly diagnosed, were aged 18 to 65 years, and had a disease duration under 2 months. Patients with other autoimmune diseases, uncontrolled infections, pregnancy or lactation were excluded from the study. Clinical symptoms, serum thyroxine, TRAb, thyroid ultrasound and orbital computed tomography were used for diagnosis. Total RNA was extracted with Trizol reagent and quality-checked on an Agilent 2100 Bioanalyzer.

Material for sequencing was peripheral blood or thyroid tissue (not recorded which). Recombination connected TRBV7-9 to TRBJ2-2; 9 middle bases align to TRBD1. The source of this sequence is an adult man with Graves' hyperthyroidism. The CDR3: CASSRPGQGNTGELFF. DNA sequence: TGTGCCAGCAGTCGCCCGGGACAGGGGAACACCGGGGAGCTGTTTTTT.